The T cell receptor (beta chain) under discussion was sequenced for a study of shared clonotypes between healthy human individuals (dated by TCRdb to about 2020). With respect to the entire study: The cohort included a few men and two women between 18 and 49 years of age. For each donor, CD4 naive and CD4 memory were each given three plates, CD8 naive was given two plates, and CD8 memory was given one plate. To estimate repertoire size and how much clonotype sharing occurs between individuals, the study deeply sequenced the blood TCR repertoires of 5 or 6 healthy adults. To increase sequencing depth and limit assay-specific biases, TCR repertoire library preparation and sequencing were carried out by different laboratories using diverse techniques. Leukapheresis yielded between about 0.94 and 8.9 billion PBMCs per donor. Results and caveats for the whole study, not just this receptor: Across four donors, 5% to 6% of naive CD4, more than 3% of naive CD8, 2.3% of memory CD4, and 0.4% to 0.45% of memory CD8 clonotypes were shared. Compared with non-shared clonotypes, the clonotypes found in all four sorted-subset donors had higher generation probabilities. Only blood was sampled, and tissue TCR repertoires likely differ from those in blood. Naive subsets generally had larger estimated clonotype richness than memory subsets. Based on pairwise subsampling, the degree of clonotype sharing among donors was expected to be affected by sequencing depth. Because the study included only a small number of donors, the genetic and exposure-history diversity represented was limited. Rarefaction of sorted-subset datasets indicated incomplete sequencing despite the large sequencing depth.

Using the deep immunoSEQ assay, multiplex PCR amplified TCR CDR3 regions from genomic DNA. Extracted genomic DNA from each cell subset was distributed evenly across all wells of several immunoSEQ 96-well plates, and each plate was treated as a replicate. For sorted subsets, each replicate PCR was loaded with around 220 ng genomic DNA, equivalent to roughly 30,000 T cell genomes. Purified libraries were measured with a Qubit 3.0 fluorometer, size-checked on a Bioanalyzer 2100, and measured again with the KAPA Library Quantification kit. A separate single-read 150-cycle Illumina NextSeq 550 flow cell was used to sequence each immunoSEQ 96-well plate. The authors' pipeline ran thus. The immunoSEQ output contained only junctional sequences without quality scores, so filtering could not match that applied to full-length reads. To assign V/J genes and CDR3, sequences were annotated against IMGT germline references using PyIR, a Python wrapper for IgBLAST v1.9. Reads were removed for weak V/J assignments (E-value above 1e-6), missing CDR3, stop codons, out-of-frame junctions, or ambiguous translated residues. A V3J clonotype was defined by an identical inferred V gene, J gene, and CDR3 amino acid sequence. Percentage overlap between repertoires was computed as shared unique clonotypes divided by the size of the smaller repertoire. Three approaches were used to assess repertoire richness: RTK rarefaction, the Chao1 estimator, and Recon v2.1 estimates of unobserved clonotypes. Generation probabilities were computed with OLGA for all TCRbeta clonotypes obtained by the gDNA method from a handful of donors. Not all clones reach the TCRdb copy of this immuneACCESS table, which keeps in-frame sequences only. Checked studies attribute under half of the gap to unresolved V genes and leave the rest unexplained. That table furnishes V, J and clone size, whereas the DNA furnished D and trimming. The sample has about 680,000 clones on record, about 80% of them singletons. Of the sample, roughly 2% falls within the top ten clones.

Turning to this clone: Its antigen specificity is not known. No base qualities exist here, and no much larger clone lies one base off it.

Donors were healthy HIV-negative adults with no recently reported acute infections or vaccinations. Every donor was a Caucasian adult residing in Nashville, Tennessee, USA. CD4+ T cells were enriched by magnetic negative selection, after which naive cells were positively selected on CD45RA and the negative fraction was taken as the memory subset. After blood collection by leukapheresis, PBMCs were isolated using Ficoll-Histopaque density gradient centrifugation and then cryopreserved in the vapor phase of liquid nitrogen. Purity and quantity of every magnetically sorted T cell population were checked by analytical flow cytometry. Genomic DNA was isolated from every sorted fraction and measured by UV absorbance on a Nanodrop 2000c. Germline trimming amounts to 5 bases on V and 5 bases on J, with 9 as the count of junction bases outside the gene matches. From the cysteine up to the phenylalanine, the CDR3 has a length of 15 residues. The DNA shown is the 45-base CDR3, in frame from base 1. CDR1 and CDR2 are read off the germline V gene as MNHNS and SASEGT.

The sequenced sample was memory CD4+ T cells sorted from blood. Per the publication, the cell subset or site label means: CD45RA-negative fraction. The sequence was collected from a woman between 25 and 40 years old in good health. The chain is encoded by TRBV6-1 joined to TRBJ1-5, and TRBD1 matches 7 of the central bases. CDR3 sequence: CASSLTTGWDQPQHF. The sequence in DNA is TGTGCCAGCAGTTTGACGACAGGGTGGGATCAGCCCCAGCATTTT.